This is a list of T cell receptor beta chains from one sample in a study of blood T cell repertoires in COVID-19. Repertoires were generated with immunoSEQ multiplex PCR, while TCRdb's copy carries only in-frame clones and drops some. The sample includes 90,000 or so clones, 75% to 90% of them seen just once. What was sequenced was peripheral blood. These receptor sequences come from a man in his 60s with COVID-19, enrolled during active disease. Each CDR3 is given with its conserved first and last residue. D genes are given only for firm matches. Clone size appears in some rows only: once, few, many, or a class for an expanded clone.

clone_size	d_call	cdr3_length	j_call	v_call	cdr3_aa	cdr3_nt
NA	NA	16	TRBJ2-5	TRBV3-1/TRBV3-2	CASSFIPKRGKETQYF	TGTGCCAGCAGCTTCATCCCCAAACGGGGAAAAGAGACCCAGTACTTC
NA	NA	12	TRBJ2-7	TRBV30	CAWSPINRAGYF	TGTGCCTGGAGTCCGATAAACAGGGCAGGGTACTTC
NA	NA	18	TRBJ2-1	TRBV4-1	CASSQGLRSIIQGHEQFF	TGCGCCAGCAGCCAGGGCTTAAGGAGCATCATCCAGGGGCATGAGCAGTTCTTC
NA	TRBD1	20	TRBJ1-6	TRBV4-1	CASSQEQGRGHSPYNSPLHF	TGCGCCAGCAGCCAAGAACAGGGCAGGGGGCATAGTCCCTATAATTCACCCCTCCACTTT
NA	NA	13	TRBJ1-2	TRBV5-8	CASSPRTGYGYTF	TGTGCCAGCAGCCCCCGAACCGGCTATGGCTACACCTTC
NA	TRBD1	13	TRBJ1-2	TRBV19	CASTQDRAGGYTF	TGTGCCAGTACTCAGGACAGGGCAGGAGGCTACACCTTC
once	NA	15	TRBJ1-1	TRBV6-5	CASSYGFVANTEAFF	TGTGCCAGCAGTTATGGATTCGTAGCCAACACTGAAGCTTTCTTT
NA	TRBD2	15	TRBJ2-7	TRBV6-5	CASPAGVAGNYEQYF	TGTGCCAGCCCCGCCGGGGTAGCGGGAAACTACGAGCAGTACTTC
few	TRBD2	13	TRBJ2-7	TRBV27	CASSPRDYYEQYF	TGTGCCAGCAGCCCCCGGGACTACTACGAGCAGTACTTC
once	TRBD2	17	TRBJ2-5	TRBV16	CASSHIHGGRDQETQYF	TGTGCCAGCAGCCACATTCACGGCGGGAGAGACCAAGAGACCCAGTACTTC
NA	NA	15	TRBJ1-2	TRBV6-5	CASSLTPGQSYGYTF	TGTGCCAGCAGCCTGACACCCGGACAGAGCTATGGCTACACCTTC
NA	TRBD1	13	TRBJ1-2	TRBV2	CARWDRTNYGYTF	TGTGCCAGGTGGGACAGAACTAACTATGGCTACACCTTC
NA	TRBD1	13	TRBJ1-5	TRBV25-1	CASSDRAEQPQHF	TGTGCCAGCAGCGACAGGGCGGAGCAGCCCCAGCATTTT
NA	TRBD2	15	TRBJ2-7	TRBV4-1	CASSPRLAGGHEQYF	TGCGCCAGCAGCCCCCGACTAGCGGGAGGCCACGAGCAGTACTTC
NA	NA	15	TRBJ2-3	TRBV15	CATSRDPYSTDTQYF	TGTGCCACCAGCAGAGATCCGTATAGCACAGATACGCAGTATTTT
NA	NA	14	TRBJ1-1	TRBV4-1	CASSQDERNTEAFF	TGCGCCAGCAGCCAAGATGAGCGGAACACTGAAGCTTTCTTT
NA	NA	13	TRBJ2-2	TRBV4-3	CASSQHNTGELFF	TGCGCCAGCAGCCAACATAACACCGGGGAGCTGTTTTTT
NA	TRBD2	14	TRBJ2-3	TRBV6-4	CASKTSGMADTQYF	TGTGCCAGCAAGACTAGCGGGATGGCAGATACGCAGTATTTT
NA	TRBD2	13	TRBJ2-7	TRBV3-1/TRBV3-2	CASSAGLANEQYF	TGTGCCAGCAGCGCGGGACTAGCAAACGAGCAGTACTTC
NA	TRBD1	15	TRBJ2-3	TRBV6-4	CASRGDSRGTDTQYF	TGTGCCAGCAGGGGGGACAGCAGAGGCACAGATACGCAGTATTTT
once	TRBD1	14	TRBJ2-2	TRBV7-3	CASSFGQDTGELFF	TGTGCCAGCAGCTTTGGACAGGACACCGGGGAGCTGTTTTTT
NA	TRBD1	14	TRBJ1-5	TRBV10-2	CASSEDRVNQPQHF	TGCGCCAGCAGTGAGGACAGGGTCAATCAGCCCCAGCATTTT
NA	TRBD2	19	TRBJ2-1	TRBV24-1	CATGGASGSERSSYNEQFF	TGTGCCACCGGGGGGGCTAGCGGGAGCGAAAGGAGCTCCTACAATGAGCAGTTCTTC
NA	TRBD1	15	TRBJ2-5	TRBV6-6	CASSYSGDRVETQYF	TGTGCCAGCAGTTACTCAGGGGACAGGGTCGAGACCCAGTACTTC
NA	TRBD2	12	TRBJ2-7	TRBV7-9	CACGTSGYEQYF	TGTGCCTGCGGGACTAGCGGCTACGAGCAGTACTTC
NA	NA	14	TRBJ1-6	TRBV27	CASSLRAGNSPLHF	TGTGCCAGCAGTTTAAGGGCAGGGAATTCACCCCTCCACTTT
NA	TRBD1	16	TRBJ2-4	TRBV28	CASGLRDRGRKNIQYF	TGTGCCAGCGGCCTCCGGGACAGGGGGCGCAAAAACATTCAGTACTTC
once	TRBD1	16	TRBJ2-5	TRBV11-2	CASSKTGQPAVETQYF	TGTGCCAGCAGCAAAACGGGACAGCCGGCGGTCGAGACCCAGTACTTC
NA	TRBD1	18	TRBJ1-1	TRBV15	CATSRTLQGASFNTEAFF	TGTGCCACCAGCAGAACTTTACAGGGGGCAAGTTTCAACACTGAAGCTTTCTTT
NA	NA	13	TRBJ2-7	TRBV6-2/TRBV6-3	CASSIADSYEQYF	TGTGCCAGCAGTATAGCGGACTCCTACGAGCAGTACTTC
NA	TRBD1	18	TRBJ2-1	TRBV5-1	CASSLAGGQGISYNEQFF	TGCGCCAGCAGCTTGGCCGGGGGACAGGGGATTTCCTACAATGAGCAGTTCTTC
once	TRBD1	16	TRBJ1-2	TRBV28	CASSPLTDRGPGGYTF	TGTGCCAGCAGTCCCCTAACGGACAGGGGGCCTGGTGGCTACACCTTC
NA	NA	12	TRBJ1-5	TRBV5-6	CASSLLGQPQHF	TGTGCCAGCAGCCTGCTAGGTCAGCCCCAGCATTTT
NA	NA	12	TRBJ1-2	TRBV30	CAWRQFGGGYTF	TGTGCCTGGAGACAGTTTGGGGGGGGCTACACCTTC
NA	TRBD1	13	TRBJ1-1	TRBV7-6	CASGTVTNTEAFF	TGTGCCAGCGGGACAGTAACCAACACTGAAGCTTTCTTT
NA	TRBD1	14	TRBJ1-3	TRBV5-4	CASRPGTAGNTIYF	TGTGCCAGCAGACCTGGGACAGCTGGAAACACCATATATTTT
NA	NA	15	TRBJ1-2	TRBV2	CASSEGGATPYGYTF	TGTGCCAGCAGTGAAGGGGGAGCCACACCCTATGGCTACACCTTC
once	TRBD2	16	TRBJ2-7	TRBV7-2	CASSLGSGRASHEQYF	TGTGCCAGCAGCTTAGGCAGCGGGAGGGCTTCCCACGAGCAGTACTTC
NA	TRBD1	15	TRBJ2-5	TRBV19	CASSIDGTGGETQYF	TGTGCCAGTAGTATAGATGGGACAGGGGGAGAGACCCAGTACTTC
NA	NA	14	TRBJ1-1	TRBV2	CASSGGTPNTEAFF	TGTGCCAGCAGTGGGGGGACACCGAACACTGAAGCTTTCTTT
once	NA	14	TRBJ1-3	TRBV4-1	CASSQDIQLNTIYF	TGCGCCAGCAGCCAAGATATACAGCTAAACACCATATATTTT
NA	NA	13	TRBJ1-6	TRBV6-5	CASKFTRNSPLHF	TGTGCCAGCAAGTTTACACGAAATTCACCCCTCCACTTT
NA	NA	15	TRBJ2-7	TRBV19	CASTPRQGGDYEQYF	TGTGCCAGTACCCCCCGGCAAGGGGGAGACTACGAGCAGTACTTC
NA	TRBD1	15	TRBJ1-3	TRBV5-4	CASSLATGAGNTIYF	TGTGCCAGCAGCTTGGCCACAGGGGCTGGAAACACCATATATTTT
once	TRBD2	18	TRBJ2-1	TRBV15	CATSRDLNYLREVNEQFF	TGTGCCACCAGCAGAGACCTGAACTATTTGCGGGAGGTCAATGAGCAGTTCTTC